Listed below are T cell receptor beta chains from one sample, sequenced in a study. TCRdb passed the RT-PCR reads through MiXCR, listing each CDR3 protein once. The top ten hold 3% to 4.5% of the sample, which has almost 700,000 distinct CDR3 sequences, over 12% seen once. The specimen was memory CD4+ T cells from blood. These TCRs come from a female donor in good health, serving as a healthy control. CDR3s include the opening cysteine and the closing phenylalanine or tryptophan. A D gene is named only where the DNA matches it firmly. The size entry is marked missing in some rows and otherwise reads once, few, many or a size class.

TRBJ2-5 TRBV15 NA few TGTGCCACCAGCAGAGGGAGGGGAGAGACCCAGTACTTC CATSRGRGETQYF
TRBJ2-7 TRBV20-1 NA many TGCAGTTGGGGGGTGGTCAACGAGCAGTACTTC CSWGVVNEQYF
TRBJ2-3 TRBV14 NA NA TGTGCCAGCAGCCCGACTGTGAGGCGGGTTGATACGCAGTATTTT CASSPTVRRVDTQYF
TRBJ2-4 TRBV27 NA few TGTGCCAGCAGTTCATTCGACGTCAACATTCAGTACTTC CASSSFDVNIQYF
TRBJ2-2 TRBV9 NA many TGTGCCAGCAGCCCCTCCTTCGGGGAGCTGTTTTTT CASSPSFGELFF
TRBJ1-5 TRBV5-1 NA many TGCGCCAGCAGCCCGGAGGGGGACCTTCATCAGCCCCAGCATTTT CASSPEGDLHQPQHF
TRBJ1-2 TRBV29-1 NA few TGCAGCGTGGGGGACGACTATGGCTACACCTTC CSVGDDYGYTF
TRBJ2-1 TRBV5-1 TRBD1 few TGCGCCAGCAGCGAGACAGGGGGCAAGAACAATGAGCAGTTCTTC CASSETGGKNNEQFF
TRBJ2-5 TRBV6-1 NA many TGTGCCAGCAAAGACGGACAACTAGAGACCCAGTACTTC CASKDGQLETQYF
TRBJ1-3 TRBV7-6 NA NA TGTGCCAGCAGCGCACAACAGGGCCCTGGAAACACCATATATTTT CASSAQQGPGNTIYF
TRBJ1-2 TRBV28 TRBD1 few TGTGCCAGCAGACGGACAGGGGGAGACTATGGCTACACCTTC CASRRTGGDYGYTF
TRBJ2-7 TRBV7-6 NA few TGTGCCAGCAGCCCATCCGGGACAATCGCCTCCGAGCAGTACTTC CASSPSGTIASEQYF
TRBJ2-1 TRBV7-8 TRBD2 NA TGTGCCAGCAGGGCAGCCCACCCACGGACTAGGGAAGAGCAGTTCTTC CASRAAHPRTREEQFF
TRBJ1-2 TRBV5-1 NA few TGCGCCAGCAGCCGGGGACTCTCCTATGGCTACACCTTC CASSRGLSYGYTF
TRBJ2-1 TRBV14 NA NA TGTGCCAGCAGCCTTTGGACAGCCAATGAGCAGTTCTTC CASSLWTANEQFF
TRBJ1-3 TRBV10-3 NA few TGTGCCATCAGTGAGCGCCAACTACAGGGAAACACCATATATTTT CAISERQLQGNTIYF
TRBJ2-1 TRBV5-8 NA NA TGTGCCAGCTCCCCATCATCGGCGGACAATGAGCAGTTCTTC CASSPSSADNEQFF
TRBJ2-5 TRBV5-6 NA few TGTGCCAGCAGCATCTTGGAAGAGACCCAGTACTTC CASSILEETQYF
TRBJ2-5 TRBV9 NA NA TGTGCCAGCAGCGTAGGTAATAGCAGGGAGACCCAGTACTTC CASSVGNSRETQYF
TRBJ2-3 TRBV7-2 TRBD1 NA TGTGCCAGCAGCTTTTGGGACAGGGGGCTTTCGGATACGCAGTATTTT CASSFWDRGLSDTQYF
TRBJ2-1 TRBV10-3 TRBD2 NA TGTGCCATCAGTGAGTCGTTAGCGGGACCCAACTCCTACAATGAGCAGTTCTTC CAISESLAGPNSYNEQFF
TRBJ2-1 TRBV6-5 NA few TGTGCCAGCACGGGACGGAGGAACAATGAGCAGTTCTTC CASTGRRNNEQFF
TRBJ1-1 TRBV5-1 TRBD1 NA TGCGCCAGCAGCGAGGACAGGGGGAATGTTGCTGAAGCTTTCTTT CASSEDRGNVAEAFF
TRBJ2-7 TRBV15 TRBD2 few TGTGCCACCACGGCGGGGGGTAGCTCCTACGAGCAGTACTTC CATTAGGSSYEQYF
TRBJ2-7 TRBV12-3/TRBV12-4 TRBD1 few TGTGCCAGCAGTCGGACAGGGGTCCCCTACGAGCAGTACTTC CASSRTGVPYEQYF
TRBJ2-5 TRBV7-9 NA few TGTGCCAGCAGCTTGGCGGGACTGAGAGGACAAGAGACCCAGTACTTC CASSLAGLRGQETQYF